The rows below give T cell receptor beta chains drawn from one sample of a study of blood T cell repertoires in COVID-19. Sequencing used immunoSEQ multiplex PCR; TCRdb keeps in-frame clones, though not all of them. The data show some 510,000 clones, with around 87% seen just once and approximately 1.8% held by the top ten. The sequenced material came from PBMCs or T cells enriched from blood (not recorded which). Receptor source: a woman between 35 and 50 years old who had recovered from COVID-19. The CDR3 runs from the conserved cysteine through the conserved F or W. The D gene is left open where the match is weak. Clone size appears in some rows only: once, few, many, or a class for an expanded clone.

-	TRBV11-2	-	TRBJ1-2	CASSAIGGNYGYTF	TGTGCCAGCAGCGCTATCGGGGGTAACTATGGCTACACCTTC
-	TRBV15	-	TRBJ1-2	CATSRDLQEVYGYTF	TGTGCCACCAGCAGAGATCTCCAGGAGGTCTATGGCTACACCTTC
-	TRBV4-3	-	TRBJ1-3	CASSQEALQGPGNTIYF	TGCGCCAGCAGCCAAGAGGCTTTACAGGGACCTGGAAACACCATATATTTT
TRBD1	TRBV5-1	-	TRBJ1-1	CASGDSRNTEAFF	TGCGCCAGCGGGGACAGCAGGAACACTGAAGCTTTCTTT
TRBD1	TRBV29-1	-	TRBJ2-2	CSVEVIGQGSTGELFF	TGCAGCGTTGAAGTAATAGGACAGGGGTCCACCGGGGAGCTGTTTTTT
TRBD2	TRBV6-5	-	TRBJ2-7	CASSAGTSSWNEQYF	TGTGCCAGCAGCGCTGGGACTAGTTCCTGGAACGAGCAGTACTTC
-	TRBV5-1	once	TRBJ2-3	CASGISGSTDTQYF	TGCGCCAGCGGCATTAGCGGTAGCACAGATACGCAGTATTTT
-	TRBV3-1/TRBV3-2	once	TRBJ2-7	CASSDRTPAYEQYF	TGTGCCAGCAGCGACAGGACACCGGCCTACGAGCAGTACTTC
-	TRBV6-2/TRBV6-3	-	TRBJ1-5	CASSGRTGSEPQHF	TGTGCCAGCAGCGGGAGGACGGGGTCTGAGCCCCAGCATTTT
TRBD2	TRBV4-3	once	TRBJ2-2	CASSQASAGTSETGELFF	TGCGCCAGCAGCCAAGCGTCTGCCGGGACTAGCGAAACCGGGGAGCTGTTTTTT
-	TRBV28	-	TRBJ1-5	CASSFPGVYRNNQPQHF	TGTGCCAGCAGTTTCCCCGGGGTTTACAGAAACAATCAGCCCCAGCATTTT
-	TRBV7-2	-	TRBJ1-2	CASTPLVQGNYGYTF	TGTGCCAGCACCCCCTTAGTGCAGGGCAATTATGGCTACACCTTC
TRBD2	TRBV10-3	few	TRBJ2-5	CAISESSGRQETQYF	TGTGCCATCAGTGAGTCTAGCGGGAGGCAAGAGACCCAGTACTTC
-	TRBV27	once	TRBJ1-2	CASSPSVGVWEYGYTF	TGTGCCAGCAGTCCCTCCGTCGGGGTTTGGGAGTATGGCTACACCTTC
-	TRBV4-1	-	TRBJ1-1	CASSREMHTEAFF	TGCGCCAGCAGCCGGGAGATGCATACTGAAGCTTTCTTT
-	TRBV9	-	TRBJ1-1	CASTPLPDTSTSAFF	TGTGCCAGCACTCCCTTACCCGACACGAGCACGAGCGCTTTCTTT
-	TRBV6-2/TRBV6-3	-	TRBJ1-1	CASSYFRPQGTNTEAFF	TGTGCCAGCAGTTACTTCCGGCCCCAGGGGACGAACACTGAAGCTTTCTTT
TRBD1	TRBV30	few	TRBJ1-2	CAIRQGGYTF	TGTGCCATCCGACAGGGCGGCTACACCTTC
-	TRBV5-1	-	TRBJ2-1	CASSSRGYNEQFF	TGCGCCAGCAGCTCGCGGGGCTACAATGAGCAGTTCTTC
-	TRBV18	few	TRBJ2-7	CATRWRADYEQYF	TGTGCCACCCGGTGGAGGGCAGACTACGAGCAGTACTTC
TRBD2	TRBV5-6	-	TRBJ2-7	CASKRTSGSGLVQYF	TGTGCCAGCAAACGGACTAGCGGGAGTGGGTTAGTGCAGTACTTC
-	TRBV7-2	-	TRBJ2-7	CASSFGTPSYEQYF	TGTGCCAGCAGCTTCGGGACTCCATCCTACGAGCAGTACTTC
TRBD1	TRBV15	once	TRBJ2-7	CATSRGPTGRYYEQYF	TGTGCCACCAGCAGAGGTCCGACAGGGCGCTACTACGAGCAGTACTTC
-	TRBV6-2/TRBV6-3	-	TRBJ1-1	CASSHESGALNTEAFF	TGTGCCAGCAGTCACGAGTCTGGGGCACTGAACACTGAAGCTTTCTTT
-	TRBV6-5	once	TRBJ1-2	CASTPRGRGRGGYTF	TGTGCCAGCACCCCCCGCGGCAGGGGACGTGGAGGCTACACCTTC
TRBD1	TRBV18	-	TRBJ1-4	CASSPRQGGEKLFF	TGTGCCAGCTCACCGCGACAGGGCGGTGAAAAACTGTTTTTT
TRBD2	TRBV24-1	-	TRBJ2-7	CATAMSGKLDEQYF	TGTGCCACCGCGATGAGCGGGAAATTAGACGAGCAGTACTTC
-	TRBV4-1	-	TRBJ1-3	CASSQGTVTSSGNTIYF	TGCGCCAGCAGCCAAGGGACAGTAACTTCCTCTGGAAACACCATATATTTT
-	TRBV27	-	TRBJ2-2	CASRETGYPTNTGELFF	TGTGCCAGCAGGGAGACAGGCTACCCAACGAACACCGGGGAGCTGTTTTTT
-	TRBV11-2	-	TRBJ2-3	CASSQLGPTDTQYF	TGTGCCAGCAGTCAATTGGGGCCCACAGATACGCAGTATTTT
TRBD1	TRBV7-2	-	TRBJ2-3	CASSHVQTGHTDTQYF	TGTGCCAGCAGTCATGTGCAGACAGGGCACACAGATACGCAGTATTTT
-	TRBV5-1	-	TRBJ2-3	CASSPAASSDTQYF	TGCGCCAGCAGCCCGGCGGCTAGCTCAGATACGCAGTATTTT
TRBD1	TRBV5-1	-	TRBJ2-2	CASSSGTVTGELFF	TGCGCCAGCAGCTCCGGGACAGTTACCGGGGAGCTGTTTTTT
-	TRBV11-1	-	TRBJ1-1	CASSQGSNGEAFF	TGTGCCAGCAGCCAGGGGTCGAACGGAGAAGCTTTCTTT
-	TRBV4-3	once	TRBJ1-2	CASSQDVGTAVGGYTF	TGCGCCAGCAGCCAAGATGTGGGGACTGCCGTTGGTGGCTACACCTTC
-	TRBV3-1/TRBV3-2	-	TRBJ1-6	CASSQEAGRDNSPLHF	TGTGCCAGCAGCCAAGAAGCAGGGAGGGACAACTCACCCCTCCACTTT
TRBD1	TRBV27	-	TRBJ2-5	CASSLTPPSPGGQGWETQYF	TGTGCCAGCAGTTTAACCCCCCCCTCTCCGGGCGGACAGGGGTGGGAGACCCAGTACTTC
-	TRBV27	-	TRBJ1-2	CASSFSPTGVGGYTF	TGTGCCAGCAGTTTTTCCCCGACAGGTGTGGGTGGCTACACCTTC
TRBD1	TRBV5-1	-	TRBJ1-1	CASTPDRGNTEAFF	TGCGCCAGCACCCCGGACAGGGGGAACACTGAAGCTTTCTTT
-	TRBV10-3	-	TRBJ1-5	CAISEMGSNQPQHF	TGTGCCATCAGTGAGATGGGCAGCAATCAGCCCCAGCATTTT
TRBD1	TRBV27	-	TRBJ2-7	CASSSGQGLSREQYF	TGTGCCAGCAGTTCCGGACAGGGGCTTTCTCGCGAGCAGTACTTC
-	TRBV4-3	-	TRBJ2-7	CASSPRRGQYEDEQYF	TGCGCCAGCAGCCCCCGGCGGGGGCAATATGAGGACGAGCAGTACTTC
TRBD2	TRBV24-1	-	TRBJ2-1	CATSDSWTSGTSSYNEQFF	TGTGCCACCAGTGATTCGTGGACTAGCGGGACAAGCTCCTACAATGAGCAGTTCTTC
-	TRBV5-1	-	TRBJ2-6	CASSLDGTGANVLTF	TGCGCCAGCAGCTTGGACGGGACTGGGGCCAACGTCCTGACTTTC
-	TRBV7-2	once	TRBJ2-2	CASSSAGGNTGELFF	TGTGCCAGCAGCTCCGCCGGGGGGAACACCGGGGAGCTGTTTTTT
TRBD2	TRBV4-1	-	TRBJ2-2	CASSQPAGAGNGELFF	TGCGCCAGCAGCCAACCGGCGGGAGCGGGTAACGGGGAGCTGTTTTTT
-	TRBV11-2	-	TRBJ1-6	CASSSSTGVRLNSPLHF	TGTGCCAGCAGCTCTAGTACGGGGGTTAGGCTTAATTCACCCCTCCACTTT
TRBD1	TRBV5-1	few	TRBJ1-4	CASSTGDGIEKLFF	TGCGCCAGCAGCACAGGGGATGGGATTGAAAAACTGTTTTTT
-	TRBV6-5	-	TRBJ1-6	CASSYSRGSYNSPLHF	TGTGCCAGCAGTTACTCGCGGGGTAGCTATAATTCACCCCTCCACTTT
-	TRBV11-2	many	TRBJ2-7	CASSLQTVLEQYF	TGTGCCAGCAGCTTGCAGACAGTCCTGGAGCAGTACTTC
TRBD1	TRBV19	-	TRBJ1-6	CASSRQGSSYNSPLHF	TGTGCCAGTAGTAGACAGGGGAGCTCCTATAATTCACCCCTCCACTTT
TRBD1	TRBV19	-	TRBJ2-3	CASRGRQVTDTQYF	TGTGCCAGCAGGGGGCGTCAAGTCACAGATACGCAGTATTTT
TRBD1	TRBV11-2	-	TRBJ2-7	CASSPGTGGSYEQYF	TGTGCCAGCAGCCCAGGGACAGGGGGATCTTACGAGCAGTACTTC
TRBD1	TRBV7-2	-	TRBJ1-5	CASSLSGQGNQPQHF	TGTGCCAGCAGCTTATCAGGACAGGGCAACCAGCCCCAGCATTTT
-	TRBV6-2/TRBV6-3	once	TRBJ2-6	CASSYPSGANVLTF	TGTGCCAGCAGTTATCCGTCTGGGGCCAACGTCCTGACTTTC